Given below is one T cell receptor beta chain in context. Germline CDR1 SGHDT, CDR2 YYEEEE. CDR3 length: 14 residues. The germline V and J ends were trimmed by 7 bases and 0 bases, with 11 bases remaining between them. This sample was taken from a study of cytomegalovirus exposure and HLA in healthy donors. This table comes from immunoSEQ multiplex PCR, and its TCRdb copy is limited to in-frame clones, with some not included. This table has 150,000 to 200,000 clones, 85% appearing once. This TCR derives from a man aged 18 to 30 in good health and CMV-seropositive. Material for sequencing was PBMCs. The chain employs TRBV5-6 and TRBJ1-5; D is unclear. The CDR3 region has the DNA TGTGCCAGCGGACTACACGTTAGCAATCAGCCCCAGCATTTT. Translation: CASGLHVSNQPQHF.